This T cell receptor (beta chain) was documented in a study of prognosis after radiotherapy for stage I lung cancer. Turning to the study itself: Newly diagnosed primary stage I lung tumors occurred in approximately 14 patients, and oligometastatic NSCLC after surgical resection of the primary tumor occurred in 4 or 5.

This clonotype was recorded many times. A much larger clone differs by one base, so this may be a read error. V gave up 3 bases and J gave up 4 bases, with 7 bases separating them. From germline, CDR1 is DFQATT and CDR2 SNEGSKA (reference sequence). CDR3 length: 11 amino acids. TCR beta CDR3 was amplified from genomic DNA by two-round multiplex PCR. The first round of PCR was done with primers that matched each TRBV and TRBJ gene. TCRdb used MiXCR to reprocess the multiplex PCR reads, holding one entry per CDR3 protein. The sample lists more than 30,000 distinct CDR3 sequences; 35% to 45% were seen once.

This chain uses TRBV20-1 with TRBJ2-7; D remains unclear. This TCR was recovered from a donor over 45 with non-small cell lung cancer. Sequenced material: PBMCs, taken before or after stereotactic body radiation therapy (not recorded which). This CDR3 is CSASCRYEQYF. The CDR3 DNA reads TGCAGTGCTAGTTGCAGGTACGAGCAGTACTTC.